This TCR beta chain appears in the sequencing data of a study of Graves' ophthalmopathy and Graves' hyperthyroidism. Amplification from RNA transcripts yielded the TCR beta CDR3 regions. First-round RT-PCR relied on HTBI primers, and a second-round multiplex PCR came next. TCRdb recomputed calls from the multiplex PCR reads with MiXCR, one row per CDR3 protein. The sample has a few hundred thousand distinct CDR3 sequences; about 35% are singletons. Study findings and constraints: Also, most clonotypes expanded in the thyroid above 0.001 frequency appeared in blood.

In this sample, this clonotype turned up many times. The antigen remains unidentified. Hyperthyroidism patients, aged 18 to 65, were newly diagnosed, under 2 months' duration. CDR1 is LGHDT and CDR2 is YNNKEL in the germline V gene (reference sequence). V gave up 4 bases and J gave up 5 bases, with 15 bases separating them. This CDR3 spans 14 amino acids. The gene calls are TRBV3-1 and TRBJ2-7, with D tentatively TRBD1 or TRBD2 (5 bases each). This sequence was found in an adult man with Graves' hyperthyroidism. Sequences were obtained from peripheral blood or thyroid tissue (not recorded which). The CDR3 reads CASSPRSGTDEQYF. As DNA, the CDR3 is TGTGCCAGCAGCCCACGGTCCGGGACGGACGAGCAGTACTTC.